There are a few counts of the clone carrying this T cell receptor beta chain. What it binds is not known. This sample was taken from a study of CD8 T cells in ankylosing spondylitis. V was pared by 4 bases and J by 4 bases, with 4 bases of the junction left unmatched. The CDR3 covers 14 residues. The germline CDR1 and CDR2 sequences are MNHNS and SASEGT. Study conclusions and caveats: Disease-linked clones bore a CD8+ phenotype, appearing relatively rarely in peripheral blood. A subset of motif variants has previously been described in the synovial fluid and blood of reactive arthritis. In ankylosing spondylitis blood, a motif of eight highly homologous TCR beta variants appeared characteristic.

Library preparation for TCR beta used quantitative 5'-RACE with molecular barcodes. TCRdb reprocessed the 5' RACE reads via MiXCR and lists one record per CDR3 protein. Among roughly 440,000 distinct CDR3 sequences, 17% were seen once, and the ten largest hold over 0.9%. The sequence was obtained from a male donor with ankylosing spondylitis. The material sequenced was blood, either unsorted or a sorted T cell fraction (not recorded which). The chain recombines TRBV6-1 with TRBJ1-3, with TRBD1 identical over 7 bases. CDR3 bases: TGTGCCAGCAGTGTGGACAGGTCCGGAAACACCATATATTTT. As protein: CASSVDRSGNTIYF.